The next 30 T cell receptor beta chains were all read from a single sample in a study of T cell repertoires in cytomegalovirus infection. MiXCR was run by TCRdb on the reads, yielding one entry per CDR3 protein. The table lists fewer than 1,000,000 distinct CDR3 sequences, around 29% of them singletons. Their target antigens are unknown. The specimen was cultured CD8+ T cells from PBMCs, collected from culture after CMV antigen stimulation. These receptors were collected from a human donor in good health (CMV status not recorded). Some clones in this sample may be carry-over from other donors' samples.

This chain joins TRBV6-1 and TRBJ1-2; D is possibly TRBD1 (5 bases). This CDR3 region has 17 residues. Trimming took off 8 bases at V and 8 bases at J, with 30 bases between the two ends. Germline CDR1 and CDR2: MNHNS and SASEGT. Here the CDR3 reads CASQLVSRGRDRAGYTF. In DNA, the CDR3 is TGTGCCAGCCAGTTAGTATCCCGGGGCCGGGACCGAGCGGGCTACACCTTC.

This clonotype was seen more than once but under ten times. The CDR3 DNA follows: TGTGCCAGCAGTCCGCCGAACAGGGATATCCACGAGCAGTACGTC. Translating gives CASSPPNRDIHEQYV. The chain has TRBV6-2 or TRBV6-3 and TRBJ2-7, with D perhaps matching TRBD1 (6 bases). The length of the CDR3 is 15 residues. From germline, CDR1 is MNHEY and CDR2 SVGEGT. With 5 bases removed from V and 5 bases from J, the gap between germline ends came to 19 bases.

V is TRBV6-1 and J is TRBJ1-3, with no clear D. The ends were cut back, 0 bases at V and 2 bases at J, with 11 bases in the middle. The germline V gene encodes CDR1 MNHNS and CDR2 SASEGT. The CDR3 is made up of 16 amino acids. Here the CDR3 DNA reads TGTGCCAGCAGTGAAGCGAATGGGAACACTGGAAACACCATATATTTT. It specifies CASSEANGNTGNTIYF.

The rearrangement joins TRBV4-1 to TRBJ1-6; no definite D call. This CDR3 region has 14 residues. Germline V CDR1 and CDR2: MGHRA, YSYEKL. Trimming took off 0 bases at V and 9 bases at J, with 9 bases between the two ends. CDR3 sequence reads: CASSQDPEGSPLHF. CDR3 DNA: TGCGCCAGCAGCCAAGACCCAGAGGGTTCACCCCTCCACTTT.

The gene calls are TRBV4-1 and TRBJ2-5, with TRBD2 matching 8 bases. CDR1 and CDR2 (germline): MGHRA, YSYEKL. With 2 bases clipped from V and 0 bases from J, the junction kept 5 bases outside the gene matches. The CDR3 contains 16 residues. This CDR3 reads CASSQPAGEYQETQYF. The CDR3 DNA is TGCGCCAGCAGCCAACCAGCGGGGGAGTACCAAGAGACCCAGTACTTC.

The chain carries TRBV7-9 and TRBJ1-2; no clear D. Germline lookup yields CDR1 SEHNR and CDR2 FQNEAQ (reference sequence). CDR3 length equals 13 residues. The CDR3 DNA reads TGTGTCAATATGGAGTACAGCTACTATGGCTACACCTTC. Encoded protein: CVNMEYSYYGYTF.

This clonotype was detected a few times. The gene calls are TRBV12-3 or TRBV12-4 and TRBJ1-2; a possible D gene is TRBD1 (5 bases). The V end was cut by 7 bases, the J end by 4 bases, with 13 bases between. The CDR3 has 13 residues. CDR3 coding DNA: TGTGCCAGCATGGGAGGGGCACGCTATGGCTACACCTTC. It codes for CASMGGARYGYTF.

The rearrangement links TRBV6-1 to TRBJ2-7, with D possibly matching TRBD1 (5 bases). CDR3 length: 13 residues. From germline, CDR1 is MNHNS and CDR2 SASEGT. Trimming took off 8 bases at V and 5 bases at J, with 16 bases between the two ends. The CDR3 here is CASSQALWNEQYF. The CDR3 nucleotides read TGTGCCAGCTCACAGGCCCTCTGGAACGAGCAGTACTTC.

V gene TRBV5-1 combines with J gene TRBJ1-2; 8 nucleotides match TRBD1. CDR1 is SGHRS, CDR2 YFSETQ, per germline. J gave up 3 bases and V 1 base, and 5 bases lay outside the gene matches. CDR3 length: 15 residues. CDR3 DNA sequence: TGCGCCAGCAGCTTGTTGGGACAGGATTACTATGGCTACACCTTC. It is translated as CASSLLGQDYYGYTF. The full variable domain, its missing parts supplied by reference TRBV5-1 and TRBJ1-2, is KAGVTQTPRYLIKTRGQQVTLSCSPISGHRSVSWYQQTPGQGLQFLFEYFSETQRNKGNFPGRFSGRQFSNSRSEMNVSTLELGDSALYLCASSLLGQDYYGYTFGSGTRLTVV.

The chain couples TRBV24-1 to TRBJ2-2; D is unclear. Trimming removed 2 bases from V and 5 bases from J, with 5 bases in between. Germline CDR1 and CDR2: KGHDR and SFDVKD. The CDR3 length is 13 residues. The CDR3 DNA reads as TGTGCCACCAGTGATTGGGCTACCGGGGAGCTGTTTTTT. Translating it yields CATSDWATGELFF.

This clonotype was recorded at least ten times. The chain couples TRBV12-3 or TRBV12-4 to TRBJ1-2, with 8 positions matching TRBD1. J was trimmed by 1 base and V by 6 bases; bases with no gene match: 10. There are 16 residues in the CDR3. The CDR3 loop is CASRWDRFPLNYGYTF. DNA for the CDR3: TGTGCCAGCAGGTGGGACAGGTTCCCGCTTAACTATGGCTACACCTTC.

On this clonotype: This clone may be a read error of a much larger clone one base away. DNA for the CDR3: TGTGCCAGCAGTTTAAGCGCCGGGGAGCGGTTTTTT. Translated, it gives CASSLSAGERFF. This sequence joins TRBV12-3 or TRBV12-4 and TRBJ2-2; possibly TRBD2 for D (5 bases). The CDR3 contains 12 residues.

This clonotype was seen many times. V usage is TRBV6-5 and J usage is TRBJ1-4; 7 bases fit TRBD1. Per the germline V gene, CDR1 is MNHEY and CDR2 is SVGAGI. J lost 15 bases, V lost 0 bases, and 7 bases had no gene match. The length of the CDR3 is 13 residues. The CDR3 nucleotides are TGTGCCAGCAGTTACTCGGACAGGAGCGCTTTGTTTTTT. Translating gives CASSYSDRSALFF.

This clonotype was recorded only once. This clone may be a read error of a much larger clone one base away. The chain is built from TRBV7-9 and TRBJ2-2, with D perhaps TRBD1 (6 bases). The germline CDR1 and CDR2 sequences are SEHNR and FQNEAQ (reference sequence). The CDR3 runs 18 residues. This CDR3 is CANSPPGWQGTNTGELFF. The DNA of the CDR3 is TGTGCCAACAGCCCCCCGGGTTGGCAGGGGACGAACACCGGGGAGCTGTTTTTT.

The chain is built from TRBV2 and TRBJ2-1, with 7 bases lining up with TRBD2. V lost 6 bases, J lost 4 bases, and 6 bases stayed unmatched. From germline, CDR1 is SNHLY and CDR2 FYNNEI. The CDR3 is 14 amino acids. The CDR3 region is CASRDGLEYNEQFF. The CDR3 DNA reads TGTGCCAGCAGGGATGGACTAGAATACAATGAGCAGTTCTTC.

This clonotype appeared many times. V and J are TRBV7-2 and TRBJ1-1; possible D gene TRBD1, 6 bases. CDR3 length: 15 amino acids. Trimming took 5 bases from V and 3 from J, leaving 16 bases between them. Germline assignment: CDR1 SGHTA and CDR2 FQGNSA. CDR3 protein: CASSRVGGLDTEAFF. For the CDR3, the DNA is TGTGCCAGCAGCAGGGTGGGGGGGCTGGACACTGAAGCTTTCTTT.

The chain links TRBV12-3 or TRBV12-4 to TRBJ2-3, with 11 nucleotides matching TRBD2. V lost 6 bases to trimming and J lost 0 bases; unmatched junction nucleotides: 8. This CDR3 has 17 residues. The CDR3 loop is CASSPGLAASSTDTQYF. The CDR3 DNA reads TGTGCCAGCAGCCCGGGACTAGCGGCCTCTAGCACAGATACGCAGTATTTT.

The genes are TRBV24-1 and TRBJ2-3; the D call may be TRBD1 or TRBD2 (5 bases each). Germline V gene lookup returns CDR1 KGHDR and CDR2 SFDVKD. V was shortened by 7 bases and J by 1 base, with 14 bases between the two germline ends. This CDR3 contains 15 residues. Here the CDR3 reads CATRGDGSGTDTQYF. As DNA, the CDR3 is TGTGCCACCAGGGGGGACGGAAGCGGCACAGATACGCAGTATTTT.

This clonotype was found many times. The rearrangement uses TRBV28 and TRBJ1-1; D may be TRBD1 (6 bases). Trimming left V 4 bases short and J 1 base short, with 10 bases between. Germline V lookup: CDR1 MDHEN, CDR2 SYDVKM. CDR3 length: 14 residues. The CDR3 here is CASSSRTANTEAFF. CDR3 in DNA: TGTGCCAGCAGTTCCCGGACAGCGAACACTGAAGCTTTCTTT.

V is TRBV19 and J is TRBJ1-5; TRBD1 matches at 10 bases. CDR1 and CDR2 from the germline V gene are LNHDA and SQIVND (reference sequence). The CDR3 spans 15 residues. V dropped 7 bases and J dropped 6; count of bases not matched to a gene: 9. The CDR3 loop reads CASTDGGQGFQPQHF. CDR3 coding DNA: TGTGCCAGTACCGATGGGGGACAGGGGTTTCAGCCCCAGCATTTT.

A remark on this clonotype: A read error may be the cause here, since a much bigger clone is one base away. The chain uses TRBV7-8 and TRBJ2-3, with D perhaps TRBD1 or TRBD2 (5 bases each). Trimming removed 4 bases at V and 11 bases at J, with 13 bases between. Germline V gives CDR1 SGHVS, CDR2 FQNEAQ. This CDR3 has 12 residues. The CDR3 coding sequence is TGTGCCAGCAGCTCAGGGACCCCTCAGCAGTATTTT. Residues: CASSSGTPQQYF.

This clonotype was detected ten times or more. This chain joins TRBV7-2 and TRBJ2-1; D remains ambiguous. V was cut by 5 bases and J by 3 bases, with 14 bases left in between. The CDR3 has 15 residues. The V gene's germline CDR1 is SGHTA and CDR2 FQGNSA. CDR3 residues: CASSPNRVNYNEQFF. The CDR3 DNA reads TGTGCCAGCAGCCCAAACAGAGTGAACTACAATGAGCAGTTCTTC.

The chain employs TRBV7-4 and TRBJ1-2, with 8 bases matching TRBD1. Germline V gene data show CDR1 as SGHVT and CDR2 as SQSDAQ. Trimming took 4 bases from V and 5 from J; bases not matched to a gene: 12. The CDR3 is 16 residues long. The DNA for the CDR3 is TGTGCCAGCAGCTCCCGGACAGGGTACGAGGGATATGGCTACACCTTC. As protein: CASSSRTGYEGYGYTF. Full variable domain (rest looked up from reference TRBV7-4 and TRBJ1-2): GAGVSQSPRYKVAKRGRDVALRCDSISGHVTLYWYRQTLGQGSEVLTYSQSDAQRDKSGRPSGRFSAERPERSVSTLKIQRTEQGDSAVYLCASSSRTGYEGYGYTFGSGTRLTVV.

This clonotype occurred once. This chain links TRBV20-1 with TRBJ2-1, with 7 bases matching TRBD2. With V trimmed by 0 bases and J by 4 bases, 12 bases remained unmatched. The CDR3 has 17 residues. Germline V gives CDR1 DFQATT, CDR2 SNEGSKA (reference sequence). In DNA form, the CDR3 reads TGCAGTGCTAGAGATGAAGGTAGCGGGTCAATTTACAATGAGCAGTTCTTC. Amino acid sequence: CSARDEGSGSIYNEQFF.

The chain combines TRBV7-9 with TRBJ1-1; D is undetermined. The length of the CDR3 is 15 residues. Germline assignment: CDR1 SEHNR and CDR2 FQNEAQ (reference sequence). Trimming pared 5 bases from V and 0 bases from J, leaving 13 bases between. CDR3 bases: TGTGCCAGCAGCCCCCCGGGAGATTTGAACACTGAAGCTTTCTTT. Translating gives CASSPPGDLNTEAFF.

The chain is built from TRBV20-1 and TRBJ2-1; D unclear. The CDR3 consists of 13 residues. CDR1 DFQATT and CDR2 SNEGSKA come from the germline V gene (reference sequence). The ends were cut back, 1 base at V and 9 bases at J, with 13 bases in the middle. The CDR3 DNA follows: TGCAGTGCTAGAGCCAGAAGTCGGATTGAGCAGTTCTTC. Protein product: CSARARSRIEQFF.

This clonotype was counted between two and nine times. The J gene is TRBJ1-5, the V gene TRBV6-1; the D gene is possibly TRBD1 (5 bases). V lost 7 bases, J lost 9 bases, and 16 bases lay in between. CDR3 size: 13 residues. CDR1 MNHNS and CDR2 SASEGT come from the germline V gene. CDR3 in amino acids: CASIPGPIGPQHF. The CDR3 DNA reads TGTGCCAGCATCCCAGGGCCCATTGGGCCCCAGCATTTT.

The rearrangement links TRBV6-1 to TRBJ2-7; D unclear. Germline V gene data show CDR1 as MNHNS and CDR2 as SASEGT. The V gene lost 3 bases and the J gene lost 3 bases, with 12 bases spanning the gap. This CDR3 is built from 14 residues. CDR3 protein: CASSEYVRRYEQYV. CDR3 DNA sequence: TGTGCCAGCAGTGAGTACGTCCGACGCTACGAGCAGTACGTC.

This chain joins TRBV7-2 and TRBJ2-3, with 8 bases aligning to TRBD2. CDR1 is SGHTA and CDR2 is FQGNSA in the germline V gene. V gave up 5 bases and J gave up 2 bases; unmatched junction bases: 12. The CDR3 length is 17 residues. CDR3: CASSPAPRGGFTDTQYF. CDR3 nucleotides: TGTGCCAGCAGCCCCGCCCCCCGCGGGGGGTTCACAGATACGCAGTATTTT.

This clonotype appeared a single time. This chain uses TRBV7-6 with TRBJ1-5, with a possible D match to TRBD1 (5 bases). Germline lookup yields CDR1 SGHVS and CDR2 FNYEAQ. This CDR3 region has 17 residues. Trimming pared 2 bases from V and 1 base from J, leaving 15 bases between. DNA for the CDR3: TGTGCCAGCAGCTTATCCCGGGCGGGGGTGAGCAATCAGCCCCAGCATTTT. Translated, it gives CASSLSRAGVSNQPQHF.